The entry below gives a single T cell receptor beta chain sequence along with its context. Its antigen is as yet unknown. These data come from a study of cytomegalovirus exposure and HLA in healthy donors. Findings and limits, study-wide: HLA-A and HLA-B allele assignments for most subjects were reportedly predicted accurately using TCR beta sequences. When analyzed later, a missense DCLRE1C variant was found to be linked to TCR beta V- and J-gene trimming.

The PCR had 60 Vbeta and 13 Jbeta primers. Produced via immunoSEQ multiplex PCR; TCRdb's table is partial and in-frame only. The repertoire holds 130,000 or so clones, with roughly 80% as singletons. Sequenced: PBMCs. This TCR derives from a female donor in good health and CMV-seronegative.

The CDR3 loop is CASSLQQETQYF. Here the CDR3 DNA reads TGCGCCAGCAGCTTGCAACAAGAGACCCAGTACTTC. The chain carries TRBV5-1 and TRBJ2-5; D remains unclear. There are 12 residues in the CDR3. The germline V gene encodes CDR1 SGHRS and CDR2 YFSETQ. The V gene lost 1 base and the J gene lost 2 bases, with 3 bases spanning the gap.